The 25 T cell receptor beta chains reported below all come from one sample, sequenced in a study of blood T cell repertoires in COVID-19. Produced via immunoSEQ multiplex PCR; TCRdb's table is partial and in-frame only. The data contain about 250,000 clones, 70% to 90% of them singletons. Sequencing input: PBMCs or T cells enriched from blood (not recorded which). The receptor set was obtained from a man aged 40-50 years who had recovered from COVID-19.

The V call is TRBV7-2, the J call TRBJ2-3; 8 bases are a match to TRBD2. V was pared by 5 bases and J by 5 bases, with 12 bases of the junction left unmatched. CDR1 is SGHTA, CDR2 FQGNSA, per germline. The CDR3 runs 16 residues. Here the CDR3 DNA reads TGTGCCAGCAGCCCCCCGGGGCGGGGGGTGAAAGATACGCAGTATTTT. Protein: CASSPPGRGVKDTQYF. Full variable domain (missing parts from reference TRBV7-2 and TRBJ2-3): GAGVSQSPSNKVTEKGKDVELRCDPISGHTALYWYRQSLGQGLEFLIYFQGNSAPDKSGLPSDRFSAERTGGSVSTLTIQRTQQEDSAVYLCASSPPGRGVKDTQYFGPGTRLTVL.

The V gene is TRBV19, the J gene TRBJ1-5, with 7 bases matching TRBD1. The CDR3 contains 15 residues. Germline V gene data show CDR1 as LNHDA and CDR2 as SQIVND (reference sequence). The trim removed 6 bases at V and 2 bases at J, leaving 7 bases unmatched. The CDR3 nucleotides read TGTGCCAGTAGGACGACAGGGTCCGGCAATCAGCCCCAGCATTTT. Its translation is CASRTTGSGNQPQHF.

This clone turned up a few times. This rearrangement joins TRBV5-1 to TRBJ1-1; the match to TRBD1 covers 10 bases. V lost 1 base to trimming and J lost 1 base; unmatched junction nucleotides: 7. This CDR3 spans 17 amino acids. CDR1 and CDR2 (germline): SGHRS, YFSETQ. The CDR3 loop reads CASSLSLTGGWNTEAFF. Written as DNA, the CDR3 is TGCGCCAGCAGCTTGTCCCTGACAGGGGGCTGGAACACTGAAGCTTTCTTT.

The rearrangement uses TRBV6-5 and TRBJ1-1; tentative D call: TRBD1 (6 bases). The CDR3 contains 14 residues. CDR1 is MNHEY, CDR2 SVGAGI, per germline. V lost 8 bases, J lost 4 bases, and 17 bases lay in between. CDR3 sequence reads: CASSLRTGFTEAFF. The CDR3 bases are TGTGCCAGCTCACTCCGTACAGGGTTCACTGAAGCTTTCTTT.

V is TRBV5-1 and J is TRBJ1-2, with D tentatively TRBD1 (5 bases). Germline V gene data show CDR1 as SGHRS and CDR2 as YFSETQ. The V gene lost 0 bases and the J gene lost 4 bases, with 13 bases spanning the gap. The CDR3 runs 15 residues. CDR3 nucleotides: TGCGCCAGCAGCTTGGAGTTGGGGCAGAGCTATGGCTACACCTTC. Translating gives CASSLELGQSYGYTF.

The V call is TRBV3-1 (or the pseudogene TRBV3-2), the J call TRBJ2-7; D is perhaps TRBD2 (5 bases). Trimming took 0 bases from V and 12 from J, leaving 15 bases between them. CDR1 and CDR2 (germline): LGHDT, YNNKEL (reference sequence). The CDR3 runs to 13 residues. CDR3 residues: CASSQEGRAAPYF. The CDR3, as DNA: TGTGCCAGCAGCCAAGAAGGGCGGGCCGCGCCGTACTTC.

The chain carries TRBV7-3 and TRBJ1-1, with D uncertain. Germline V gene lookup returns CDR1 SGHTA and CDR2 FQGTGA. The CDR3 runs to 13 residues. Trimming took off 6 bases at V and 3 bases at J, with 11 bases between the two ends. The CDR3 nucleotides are TGTGCCAGCAGTCCCGACCGGGACACTGAAGCTTTCTTT. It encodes CASSPDRDTEAFF.

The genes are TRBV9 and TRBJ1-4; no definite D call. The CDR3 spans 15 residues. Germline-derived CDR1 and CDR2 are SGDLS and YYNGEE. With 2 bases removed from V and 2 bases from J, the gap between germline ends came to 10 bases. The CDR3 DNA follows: TGTGCCAGCAGCGTTCTAGACGCTACTAATGAAAAACTGTTTTTT. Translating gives CASSVLDATNEKLFF.

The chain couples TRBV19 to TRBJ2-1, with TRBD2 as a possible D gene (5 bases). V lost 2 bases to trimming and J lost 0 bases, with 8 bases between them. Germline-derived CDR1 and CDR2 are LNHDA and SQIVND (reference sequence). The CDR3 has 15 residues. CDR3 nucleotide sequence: TGTGCCAGTAGTATAATTACTAGCTCCTACAATGAGCAGTTCTTC. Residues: CASSIITSSYNEQFF.

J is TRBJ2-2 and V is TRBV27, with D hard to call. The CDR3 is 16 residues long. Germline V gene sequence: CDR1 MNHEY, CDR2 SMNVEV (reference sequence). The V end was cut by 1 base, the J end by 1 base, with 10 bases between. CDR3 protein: CASSLLAPENTGELFF. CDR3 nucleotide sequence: TGTGCCAGCAGTTTATTAGCTCCAGAGAACACCGGGGAGCTGTTTTTT.

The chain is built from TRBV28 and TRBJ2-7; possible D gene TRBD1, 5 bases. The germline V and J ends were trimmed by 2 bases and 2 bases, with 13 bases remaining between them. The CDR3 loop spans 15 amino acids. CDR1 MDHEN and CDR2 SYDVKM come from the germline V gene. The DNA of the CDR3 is TGTGCCAGCAGTTTACAACCAGGGTGGACCTACGAGCAGTACTTC. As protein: CASSLQPGWTYEQYF.

The CDR3 region has the DNA TGTGCCAGCAGCCCCGCGGGGAGTACTGGGGCCAACGTCCTGACTTTC. Residues: CASSPAGSTGANVLTF. The gene calls are TRBV5-6 and TRBJ2-6; weak D call: TRBD2 (6 bases). This CDR3 region has 16 residues. Trimming removed 4 bases at V and 2 bases at J, with 13 bases between. Germline-derived CDR1 and CDR2 are SGHDT and YYEEEE.

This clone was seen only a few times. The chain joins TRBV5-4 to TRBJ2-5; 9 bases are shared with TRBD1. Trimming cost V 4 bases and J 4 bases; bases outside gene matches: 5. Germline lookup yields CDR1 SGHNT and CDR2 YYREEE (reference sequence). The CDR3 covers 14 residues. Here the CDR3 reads CASSLDRGIETQYF. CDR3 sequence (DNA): TGTGCCAGCAGCCTTGACAGGGGGATAGAGACCCAGTACTTC.

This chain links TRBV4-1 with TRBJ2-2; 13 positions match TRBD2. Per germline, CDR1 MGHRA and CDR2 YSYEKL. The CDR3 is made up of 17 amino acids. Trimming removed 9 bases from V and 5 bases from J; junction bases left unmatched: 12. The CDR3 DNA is TGCGCCAGTGGACTAGCGGGAGTTACCCGAGGGACCGGGGAGCTGTTTTTT. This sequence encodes CASGLAGVTRGTGELFF.

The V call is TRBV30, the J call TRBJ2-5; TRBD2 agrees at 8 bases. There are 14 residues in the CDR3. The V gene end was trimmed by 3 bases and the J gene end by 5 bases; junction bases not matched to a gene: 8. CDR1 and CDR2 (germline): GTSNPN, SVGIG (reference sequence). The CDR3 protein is CAWRHGGAGETQYF. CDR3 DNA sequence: TGTGCCTGGAGGCACGGGGGGGCCGGCGAGACCCAGTACTTC. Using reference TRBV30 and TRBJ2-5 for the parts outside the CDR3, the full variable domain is SQTIHQWPATLVQPVGSPLSLECTVEGTSNPNLYWYRQAAGRGLQLLFYSVGIGQISSEVPQNLSASRPQDRQFILSSKKLLLSDSGFYLCAWRHGGAGETQYFGPGTRLLVL.

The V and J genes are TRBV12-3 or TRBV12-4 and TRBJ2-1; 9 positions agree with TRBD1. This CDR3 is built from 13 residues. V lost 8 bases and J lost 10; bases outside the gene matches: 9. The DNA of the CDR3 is TGTGCCAGCCGCCCGACAACAGGGGGCGAGCAGTTCTTC. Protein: CASRPTTGGEQFF.

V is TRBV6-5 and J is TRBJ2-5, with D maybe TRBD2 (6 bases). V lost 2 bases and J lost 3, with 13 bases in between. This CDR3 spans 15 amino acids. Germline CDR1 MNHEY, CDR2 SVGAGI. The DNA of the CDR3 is TGTGCCAGCAGTTACGCCGGAGGGCCGGAAGAGACCCAGTACTTC. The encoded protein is CASSYAGGPEETQYF.

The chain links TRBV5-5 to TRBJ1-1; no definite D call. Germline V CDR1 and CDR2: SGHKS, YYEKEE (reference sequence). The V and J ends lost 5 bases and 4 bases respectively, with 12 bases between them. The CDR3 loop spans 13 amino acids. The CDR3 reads CASSFRSSTEAFF. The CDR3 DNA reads TGTGCCAGCAGTTTCAGGTCTTCCACTGAAGCTTTCTTT. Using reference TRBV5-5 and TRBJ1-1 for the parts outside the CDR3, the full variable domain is DAGVTQSPTHLIKTRGQQVTLRCSPISGHKSVSWYQQVLGQGPQFIFQYYEKEERGRGNFPDRFSARQFPNYSSELNVNALLLGDSALYLCASSFRSSTEAFFGQGTRLTVV.

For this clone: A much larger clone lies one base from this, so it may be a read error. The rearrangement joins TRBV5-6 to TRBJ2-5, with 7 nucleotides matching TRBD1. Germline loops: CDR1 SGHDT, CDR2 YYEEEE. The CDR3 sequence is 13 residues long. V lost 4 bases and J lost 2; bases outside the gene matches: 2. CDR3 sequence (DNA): TGTGCCAGCAGCCCCAGGGGGCAAGAGACCCAGTACTTC. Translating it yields CASSPRGQETQYF.

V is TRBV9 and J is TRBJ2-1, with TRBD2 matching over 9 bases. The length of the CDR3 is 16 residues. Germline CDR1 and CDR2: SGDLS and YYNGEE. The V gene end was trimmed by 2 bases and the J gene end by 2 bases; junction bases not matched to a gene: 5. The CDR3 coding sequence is TGTGCCAGCAGCGTCTCTGCGGGAGGGGCCTACAATGAGCAGTTCTTC. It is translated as CASSVSAGGAYNEQFF.

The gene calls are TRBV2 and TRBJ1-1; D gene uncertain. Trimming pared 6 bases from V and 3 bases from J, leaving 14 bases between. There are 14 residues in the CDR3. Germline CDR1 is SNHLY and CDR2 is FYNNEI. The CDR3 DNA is TGTGCCAGCAGAGAGCCCGCTTTTGACACTGAAGCTTTCTTT. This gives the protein CASREPAFDTEAFF.

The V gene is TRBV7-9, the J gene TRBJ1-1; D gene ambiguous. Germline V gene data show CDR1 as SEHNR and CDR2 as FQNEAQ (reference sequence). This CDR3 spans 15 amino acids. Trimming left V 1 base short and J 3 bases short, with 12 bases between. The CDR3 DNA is TGTGCCAGCAGCTTAGGAATGCAGGAGGACACTGAAGCTTTCTTT. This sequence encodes CASSLGMQEDTEAFF.

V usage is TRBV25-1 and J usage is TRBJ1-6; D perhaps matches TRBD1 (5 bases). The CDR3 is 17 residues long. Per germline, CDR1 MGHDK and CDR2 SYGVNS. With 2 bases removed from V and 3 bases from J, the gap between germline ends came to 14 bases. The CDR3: CASSERMPGLYNSPLHF. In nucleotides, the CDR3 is TGTGCCAGCAGTGAACGAATGCCGGGACTCTATAATTCACCCCTCCACTTT.

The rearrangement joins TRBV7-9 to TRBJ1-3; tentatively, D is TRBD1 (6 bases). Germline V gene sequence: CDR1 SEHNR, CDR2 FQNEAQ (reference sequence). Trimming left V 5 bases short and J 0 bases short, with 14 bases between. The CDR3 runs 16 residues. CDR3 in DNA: TGTGCCAGCAGCCACACCGACAGGTACTCTGGAAACACCATATATTTT. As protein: CASSHTDRYSGNTIYF.

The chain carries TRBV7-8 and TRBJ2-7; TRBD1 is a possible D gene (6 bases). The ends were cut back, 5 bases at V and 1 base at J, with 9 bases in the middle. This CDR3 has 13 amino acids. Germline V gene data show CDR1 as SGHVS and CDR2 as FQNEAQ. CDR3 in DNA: TGTGCCAGCAGCATCAGGGGTTCCTACGAGCAGTACTTC. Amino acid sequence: CASSIRGSYEQYF.